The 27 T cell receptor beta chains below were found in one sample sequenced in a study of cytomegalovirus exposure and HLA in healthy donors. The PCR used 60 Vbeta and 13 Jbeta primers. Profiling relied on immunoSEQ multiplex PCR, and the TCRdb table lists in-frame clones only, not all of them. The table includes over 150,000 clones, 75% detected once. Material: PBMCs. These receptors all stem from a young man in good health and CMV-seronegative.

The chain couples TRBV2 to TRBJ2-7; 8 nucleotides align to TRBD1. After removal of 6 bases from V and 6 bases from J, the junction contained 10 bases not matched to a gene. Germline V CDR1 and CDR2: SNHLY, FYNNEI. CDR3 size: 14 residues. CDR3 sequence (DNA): TGTGCCAGCAGGCACACCGGGACAGGAAGCGAGCAGTACTTC. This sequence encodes CASRHTGTGSEQYF.

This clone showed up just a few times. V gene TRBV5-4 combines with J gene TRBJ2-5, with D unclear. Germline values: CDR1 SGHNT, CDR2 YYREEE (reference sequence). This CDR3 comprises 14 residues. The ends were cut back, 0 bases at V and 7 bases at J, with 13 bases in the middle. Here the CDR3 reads CASSLVTLTGTQYF. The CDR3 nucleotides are TGTGCCAGCAGCTTGGTAACCTTAACGGGGACCCAGTACTTC.

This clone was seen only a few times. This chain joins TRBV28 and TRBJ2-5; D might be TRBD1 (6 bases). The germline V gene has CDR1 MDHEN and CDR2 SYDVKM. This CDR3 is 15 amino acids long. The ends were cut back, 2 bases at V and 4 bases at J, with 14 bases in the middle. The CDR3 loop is CASSLVGLGGETQYF. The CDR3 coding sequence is TGTGCCAGCAGTTTAGTTGGCCTAGGGGGAGAGACCCAGTACTTC.

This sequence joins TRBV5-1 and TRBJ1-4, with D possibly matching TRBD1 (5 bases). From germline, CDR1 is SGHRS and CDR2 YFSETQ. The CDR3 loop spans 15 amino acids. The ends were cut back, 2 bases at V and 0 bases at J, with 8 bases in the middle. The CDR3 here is CASSLQVATNEKLFF. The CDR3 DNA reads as TGCGCCAGCAGCTTACAGGTTGCAACTAATGAAAAACTGTTTTTT.

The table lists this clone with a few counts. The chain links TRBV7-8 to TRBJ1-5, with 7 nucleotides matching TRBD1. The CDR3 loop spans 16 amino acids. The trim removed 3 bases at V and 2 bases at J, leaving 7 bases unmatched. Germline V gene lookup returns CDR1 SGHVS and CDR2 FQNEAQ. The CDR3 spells CASSLEQGLRNQPQHF. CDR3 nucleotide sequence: TGTGCCAGCAGCTTGGAACAGGGGCTGCGCAATCAGCCCCAGCATTTT.

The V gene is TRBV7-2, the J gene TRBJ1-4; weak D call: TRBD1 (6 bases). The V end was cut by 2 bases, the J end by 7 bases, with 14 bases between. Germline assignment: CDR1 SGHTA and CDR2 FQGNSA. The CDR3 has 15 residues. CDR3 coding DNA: TGTGCCAGCAGCTTAAAAAGGGACAATCCTGAAAAACTGTTTTTT. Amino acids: CASSLKRDNPEKLFF.

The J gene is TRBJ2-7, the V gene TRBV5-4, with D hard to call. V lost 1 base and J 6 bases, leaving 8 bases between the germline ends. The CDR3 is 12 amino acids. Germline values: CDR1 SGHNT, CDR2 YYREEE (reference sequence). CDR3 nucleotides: TGTGCCAGCAGCTTGCAGGTGGGCGAGCAGTACTTC. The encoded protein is CASSLQVGEQYF.

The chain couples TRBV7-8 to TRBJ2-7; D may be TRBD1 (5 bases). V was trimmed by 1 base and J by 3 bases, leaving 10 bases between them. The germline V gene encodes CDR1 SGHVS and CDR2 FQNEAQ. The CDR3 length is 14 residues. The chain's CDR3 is CASSLEQAIYEQYF. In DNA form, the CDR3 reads TGTGCCAGCAGCTTAGAACAGGCTATCTACGAGCAGTACTTC.

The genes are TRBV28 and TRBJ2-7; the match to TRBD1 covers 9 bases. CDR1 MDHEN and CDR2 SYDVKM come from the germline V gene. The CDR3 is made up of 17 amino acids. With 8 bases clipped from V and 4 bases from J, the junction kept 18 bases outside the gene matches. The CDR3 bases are TGTGCCAGCTTCACCCGCTCGGGGGGACAGGGCAGTTACGAGCAGTACTTC. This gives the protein CASFTRSGGQGSYEQYF. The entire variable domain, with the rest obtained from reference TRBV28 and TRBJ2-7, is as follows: DVKVTQSSRYLVKRTGEKVFLECVQDMDHENMFWYRQDPGLGLRLIYFSYDVKMKEKGDIPEGYSVSREKKERFSLILESASTNQTSMYLCASFTRSGGQGSYEQYFGPGTRLTVT.

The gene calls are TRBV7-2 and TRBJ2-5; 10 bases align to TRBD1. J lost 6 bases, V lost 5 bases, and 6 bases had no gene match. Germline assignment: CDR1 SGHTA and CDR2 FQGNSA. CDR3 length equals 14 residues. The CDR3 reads CASSPRTGGQTQYF. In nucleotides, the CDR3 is TGTGCCAGCAGCCCCCGGACAGGGGGGCAGACCCAGTACTTC.

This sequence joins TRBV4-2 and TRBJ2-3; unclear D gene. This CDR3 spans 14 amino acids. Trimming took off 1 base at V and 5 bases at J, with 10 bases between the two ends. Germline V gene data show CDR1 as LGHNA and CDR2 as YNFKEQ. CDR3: CASSQGPPGDTQYF. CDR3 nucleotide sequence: TGTGCCAGCAGCCAAGGCCCGCCAGGAGATACGCAGTATTTT.

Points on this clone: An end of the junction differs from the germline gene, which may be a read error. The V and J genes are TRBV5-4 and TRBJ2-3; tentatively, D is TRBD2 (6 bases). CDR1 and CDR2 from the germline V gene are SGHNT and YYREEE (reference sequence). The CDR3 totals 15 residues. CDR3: CASSLAAGSTDTQYF. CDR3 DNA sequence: TGTGCCAGCAGCTTGGCGGCGGGGAGCACGGATACGCAGTATTTT.

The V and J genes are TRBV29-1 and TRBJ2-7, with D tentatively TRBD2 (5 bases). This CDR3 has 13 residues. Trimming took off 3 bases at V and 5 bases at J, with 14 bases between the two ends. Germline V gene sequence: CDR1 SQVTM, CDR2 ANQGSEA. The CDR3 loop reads CSVDPEGGNEQYF. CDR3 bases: TGCAGCGTTGACCCCGAGGGCGGCAACGAGCAGTACTTC.

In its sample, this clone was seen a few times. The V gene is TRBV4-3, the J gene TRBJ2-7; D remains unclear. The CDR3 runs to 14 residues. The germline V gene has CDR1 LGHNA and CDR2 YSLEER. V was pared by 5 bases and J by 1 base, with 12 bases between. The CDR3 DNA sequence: TGCGCCAGCAGCGCCTCAGGCCCTTCCTACGAGCAGTACTTC. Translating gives CASSASGPSYEQYF.

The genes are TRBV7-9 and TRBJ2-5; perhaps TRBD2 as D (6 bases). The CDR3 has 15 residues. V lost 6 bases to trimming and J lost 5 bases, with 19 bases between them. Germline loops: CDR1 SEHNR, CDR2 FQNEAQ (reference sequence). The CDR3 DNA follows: TGTGCCAGCAGGGGGGAAGCGGGCGAAGGGGAGACCCAGTACTTC. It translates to CASRGEAGEGETQYF.

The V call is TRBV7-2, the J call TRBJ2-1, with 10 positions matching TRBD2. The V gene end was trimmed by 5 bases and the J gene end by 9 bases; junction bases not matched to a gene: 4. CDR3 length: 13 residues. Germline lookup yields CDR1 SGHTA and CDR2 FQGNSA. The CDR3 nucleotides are TGTGCCAGCAGCACCATAGCGGGAGGTGAGCAGTTCTTC. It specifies CASSTIAGGEQFF.

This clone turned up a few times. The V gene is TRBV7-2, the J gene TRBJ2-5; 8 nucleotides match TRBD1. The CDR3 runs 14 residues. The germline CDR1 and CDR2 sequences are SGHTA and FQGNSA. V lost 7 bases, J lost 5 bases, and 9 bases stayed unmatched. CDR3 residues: CASTSAGGSETQYF. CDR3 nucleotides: TGTGCCAGCACCTCAGCAGGGGGCTCGGAGACCCAGTACTTC.

Here the CDR3 DNA reads TGTGCCAGCAGCGCCGGGACAGTAACCTACGAGCAGTACTTC. Translating it yields CASSAGTVTYEQYF. The chain is built from TRBV2 and TRBJ2-7; TRBD1 matches at 7 bases. Germline V lookup: CDR1 SNHLY, CDR2 FYNNEI. This CDR3 spans 14 amino acids. V shed 6 bases and J 2 bases; nucleotides not matched to a gene: 7.

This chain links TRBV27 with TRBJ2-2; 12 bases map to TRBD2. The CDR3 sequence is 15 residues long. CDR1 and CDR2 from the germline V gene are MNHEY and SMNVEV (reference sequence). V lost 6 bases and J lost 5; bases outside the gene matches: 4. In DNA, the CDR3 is TGTGCCAGCAGCCTAGGACTAGCGGGAACCGGGGAGCTGTTTTTT. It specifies CASSLGLAGTGELFF.

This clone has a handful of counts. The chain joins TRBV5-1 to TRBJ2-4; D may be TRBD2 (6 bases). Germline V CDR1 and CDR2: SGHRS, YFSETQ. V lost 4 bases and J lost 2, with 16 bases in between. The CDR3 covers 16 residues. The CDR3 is CASSPRTGGTKNIQYF. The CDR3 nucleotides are TGCGCCAGCAGCCCCAGGACCGGGGGAACCAAAAACATTCAGTACTTC.

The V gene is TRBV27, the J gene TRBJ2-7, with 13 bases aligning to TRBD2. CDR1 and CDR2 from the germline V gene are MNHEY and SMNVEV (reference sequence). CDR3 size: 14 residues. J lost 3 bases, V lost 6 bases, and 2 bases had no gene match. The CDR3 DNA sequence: TGTGCCAGCAGGCGGACTAGCGGGAGCTACGAGCAGTACTTC. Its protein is CASRRTSGSYEQYF.

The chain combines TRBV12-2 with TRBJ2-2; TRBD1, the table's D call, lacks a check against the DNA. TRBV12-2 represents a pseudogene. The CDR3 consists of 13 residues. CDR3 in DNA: TGTGCAAGTCGCCAACAGAACACCGGGGAGCTGTTTTTT. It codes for CASRQQNTGELFF.

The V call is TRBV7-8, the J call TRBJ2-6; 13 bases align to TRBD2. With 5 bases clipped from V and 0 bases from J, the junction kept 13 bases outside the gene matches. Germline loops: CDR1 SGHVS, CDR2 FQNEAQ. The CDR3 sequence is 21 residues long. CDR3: CASSPKGLAGATHSGANVLTF. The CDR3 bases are TGTGCCAGCAGCCCTAAAGGACTAGCGGGAGCCACACACTCTGGGGCCAACGTCCTGACTTTC.

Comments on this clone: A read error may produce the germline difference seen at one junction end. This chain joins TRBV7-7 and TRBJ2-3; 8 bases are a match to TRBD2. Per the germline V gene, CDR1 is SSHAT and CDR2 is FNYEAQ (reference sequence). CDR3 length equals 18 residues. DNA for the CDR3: TGTGCTAGCAGCTTAGCCCCTATGGCGGGAGGCTCTGAAGATACGCAGTATTTT. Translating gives CASSLAPMAGGSEDTQYF. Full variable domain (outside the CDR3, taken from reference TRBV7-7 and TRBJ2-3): GAGVSQSPRYKVTKRGQDVTLRCDPISSHATLYWYQQALGQGPEFLTYFNYEAQPDKSGLPSDRFSAERPEGSISTLTIQRTEQRDSAMYRCASSLAPMAGGSEDTQYFGPGTRLTVL.

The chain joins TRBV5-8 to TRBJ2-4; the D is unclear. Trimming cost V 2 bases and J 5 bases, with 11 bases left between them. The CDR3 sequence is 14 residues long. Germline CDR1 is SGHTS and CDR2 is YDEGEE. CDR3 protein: CASSFGGLQNIQYF. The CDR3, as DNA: TGTGCCAGCAGCTTCGGCGGCTTACAAAACATTCAGTACTTC.

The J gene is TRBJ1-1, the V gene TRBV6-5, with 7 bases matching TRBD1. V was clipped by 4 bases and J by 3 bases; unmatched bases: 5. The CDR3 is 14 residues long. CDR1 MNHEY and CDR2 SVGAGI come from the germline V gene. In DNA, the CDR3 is TGTGCCAGCAGTTCCTTCACAGGGGACACTGAAGCTTTCTTT. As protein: CASSSFTGDTEAFF.

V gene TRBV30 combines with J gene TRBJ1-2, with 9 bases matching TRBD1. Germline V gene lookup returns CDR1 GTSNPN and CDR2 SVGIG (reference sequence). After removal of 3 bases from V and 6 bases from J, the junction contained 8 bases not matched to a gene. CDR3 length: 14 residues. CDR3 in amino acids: CAWSLQDRGDGYTF. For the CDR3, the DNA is TGTGCCTGGAGCCTACAGGACAGGGGCGATGGCTACACCTTC.